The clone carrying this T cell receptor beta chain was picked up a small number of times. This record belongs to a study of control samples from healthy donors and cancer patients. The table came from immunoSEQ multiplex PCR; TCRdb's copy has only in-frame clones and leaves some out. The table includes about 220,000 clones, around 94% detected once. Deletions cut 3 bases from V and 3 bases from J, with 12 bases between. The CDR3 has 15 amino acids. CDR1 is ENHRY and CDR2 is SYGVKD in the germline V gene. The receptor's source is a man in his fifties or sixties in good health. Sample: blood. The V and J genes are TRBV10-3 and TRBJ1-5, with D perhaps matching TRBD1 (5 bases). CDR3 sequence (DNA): TGTGCCATCAGTGAACCGGGACGTAACAATCAGCCCCAGCATTTT. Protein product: CAISEPGRNNQPQHF.